Following are 19 T cell receptor beta chains from one sample sequenced in a study of Ad26.COV2.S vaccination and SARS-CoV-2 variants. Generated by immunoSEQ multiplex PCR, the TCRdb table keeps only in-frame clones and is missing some. Here the sample spans fewer than 500,000 clones, approximately 89% being singletons. Indicated treatment: 19 received Ad26.COV2.S at low or high dose, single or two shots; 5 received placebo; per-sample allocation not given. Specimens were obtained on day 63 following the first vaccine or placebo injection. The input for sequencing was peripheral blood, taken in a trial of Ad26.COV2.S vaccine versus placebo. These receptors were collected from a person aged 18-60 years who received the Ad26.COV2.S COVID-19 vaccine or a placebo.

The chain is built from TRBV7-2 and TRBJ2-1; D is undetermined. The germline V and J ends were trimmed by 5 bases and 6 bases, with 8 bases remaining between them. Germline CDR1 and CDR2: SGHTA and FQGNSA. The CDR3 length is 12 residues. DNA for the CDR3: TGTGCCAGCAGCGTCCAGCGCAATGAGCAGTTCTTC. Translation: CASSVQRNEQFF.

The rearrangement uses TRBV5-5 and TRBJ1-1; the D is unclear. Germline loops: CDR1 SGHKS, CDR2 YYEKEE (reference sequence). The CDR3 sequence is 16 residues long. Trimming removed 5 bases at V and 0 bases at J, with 17 bases between. CDR3 sequence (DNA): TGTGCCAGCAGGGATGAATATTACTCCATGAACACTGAAGCTTTCTTT. Amino acids: CASRDEYYSMNTEAFF.

In this sample, this clone turned up a few times. The rearrangement links TRBV2 to TRBJ2-3; D possibly uses TRBD1 or TRBD2 (5 bases each). V gave up 6 bases and J gave up 4 bases, with 11 bases separating them. Per germline, CDR1 SNHLY and CDR2 FYNNEI. CDR3 length: 13 residues. The CDR3 spells CASSGTGSDTQYF. The CDR3 coding sequence is TGTGCCAGCAGCGGGACGGGATCAGATACGCAGTATTTT.

The chain couples TRBV2 to TRBJ1-2; tentative D call: TRBD1 (5 bases). Trimming removed 2 bases at V and 5 bases at J, with 9 bases between. The CDR3 has 13 amino acids. Germline CDR1 SNHLY, CDR2 FYNNEI. CDR3 sequence (DNA): TGTGCCAGCAGTGAAAGGACACCGTATGGCTACACCTTC. It translates to CASSERTPYGYTF. The whole variable domain, remainder taken from reference TRBV2 and TRBJ1-2, is EPEVTQTPSHQVTQMGQEVILRCVPISNHLYFYWYRQILGQKVEFLVSFYNNEISEKSEIFDDQFSVERPDGSNFTLKIRSTKLEDSAMYFCASSERTPYGYTFGSGTRLTVV.

Here the CDR3 DNA reads TGTGCCAGTACCGACCCCGGGGGGCGCCGGACCGGGGAGCTGTTTTTT. This sequence encodes CASTDPGGRRTGELFF. The rearrangement uses TRBV19 and TRBJ2-2; tentative D call: TRBD2 (7 bases). This CDR3 has 16 amino acids. Trimming shortened V by 7 bases and J by 5 bases, and 20 bases separated the two germline ends. CDR1 is LNHDA and CDR2 is SQIVND in the germline V gene (reference sequence).

The CDR3 here is CASSPRTYYGYTF. As DNA, the CDR3 is TGTGCCAGCAGCCCGCGGACGTATTATGGCTACACCTTC. The gene calls are TRBV5-6 and TRBJ1-2; no firm D call. The CDR3 consists of 13 residues. V was shortened by 4 bases and J by 5 bases, with 12 bases between the two germline ends. Germline V gives CDR1 SGHDT, CDR2 YYEEEE.

The chain joins TRBV5-5 to TRBJ1-2; D is unclear. Germline CDR1 is SGHKS and CDR2 is YYEKEE (reference sequence). The CDR3 has 15 amino acids. V lost 0 bases to trimming and J lost 4 bases, with 13 bases between them. The CDR3 loop reads CASSLETVDVYGYTF. In DNA form, the CDR3 reads TGTGCCAGCAGCTTGGAAACCGTCGACGTCTATGGCTACACCTTC.

The rearrangement joins TRBV3-1 (or the pseudogene TRBV3-2) to TRBJ2-7, with D perhaps matching TRBD2 (6 bases). CDR1 is LGHDT and CDR2 is YNNKEL in the germline V gene (reference sequence). Trimming removed 5 bases at V and 4 bases at J, with 15 bases between. The CDR3 runs 14 residues. CDR3 in amino acids: CASSTIHAGYEQYV. CDR3 sequence (DNA): TGTGCCAGCAGCACTATCCATGCGGGGTACGAGCAGTACGTC.

This clone was observed a single time. As DNA, the CDR3 is TGTGCCAGCAGTAGGGCAGCGTCCTACGAGCAGTACTTC. It codes for CASSRAASYEQYF. The V and J genes are TRBV27 and TRBJ2-7; D unclear. Germline V CDR1 and CDR2: MNHEY, SMNVEV (reference sequence). The CDR3 totals 13 residues. V was clipped by 5 bases and J by 1 base, with 9 bases between them.

V is TRBV14 and J is TRBJ2-2, with 10 bases matching TRBD2. The J segment lost 0 bases and the V segment lost 0 bases, leaving 4 bases of the junction unmatched. The CDR3 length is 18 residues. In germline, CDR1 is SGHDN, CDR2 FVKESK. The CDR3 region is CASSQELAGSANTGELFF. DNA of the CDR3: TGTGCCAGCAGCCAAGAACTAGCGGGGTCTGCGAACACCGGGGAGCTGTTTTTT. Full variable domain (outside the CDR3, taken from reference TRBV14 and TRBJ2-2): EAGVTQFPSHSVIEKGQTVTLRCDPISGHDNLYWYRRVMGKEIKFLLHFVKESKQDESGMPNNRFLAERTGGTYSTLKVQPAELEDSGVYFCASSQELAGSANTGELFFGEGSRLTVL.

The chain uses TRBV4-3 and TRBJ2-5; D not certain. This CDR3 contains 13 residues. The germline V and J ends were trimmed by 1 base and 6 bases, with 9 bases remaining between them. The germline CDR1 and CDR2 sequences are LGHNA and YSLEER. This CDR3 reads CASSQALLKTQYF. Written as DNA, the CDR3 is TGCGCCAGCAGCCAAGCTCTCCTTAAGACCCAGTACTTC.

The chain has TRBV5-6 and TRBJ2-6; 10 nucleotides align to TRBD1. CDR1 and CDR2 from the germline V gene are SGHDT and YYEEEE. V lost 4 bases and J lost 2; bases outside the gene matches: 9. This CDR3 has 18 amino acids. This chain's CDR3 is CASSPSAGTGAGANVLTF. The CDR3 DNA sequence: TGTGCCAGCAGCCCAAGCGCCGGGACAGGGGCTGGGGCCAACGTCCTGACTTTC. Filled out from reference TRBV5-6 and TRBJ2-6, the complete variable domain reads DAGVTQSPTHLIKTRGQQVTLRCSPKSGHDTVSWYQQALGQGPQFIFQYYEEEERQRGNFPDRFSGHQFPNYSSELNVNALLLGDSALYLCASSPSAGTGAGANVLTFGAGSRLTVL.

The CDR3 DNA follows: TGTGCTAGTGGTTTGGTAGGGTGGGTGGACACTGAAGCTTTCTTT. The encoded protein is CASGLVGWVDTEAFF. This chain links TRBV12-5 with TRBJ1-1; D not resolved. CDR3 size: 15 residues. V was cut by 0 bases and J by 3 bases, with 11 bases left in between. Germline loops: CDR1 LGHNT, CDR2 FRNRAP.

The chain links TRBV4-1 to TRBJ1-1, with a tentative D call TRBD1 (5 bases). Trimming pared 6 bases from V and 6 bases from J, leaving 17 bases between. The V gene's germline CDR1 is MGHRA and CDR2 YSYEKL. CDR3 size: 14 residues. CDR3 region: CASRFIREIPEAFF. In DNA form, the CDR3 reads TGCGCCAGCAGATTTATCAGGGAAATCCCTGAAGCTTTCTTT.

V is TRBV4-1 and J is TRBJ1-2; D is ambiguous. V was cut by 2 bases and J by 4 bases, with 8 bases left in between. CDR1 MGHRA and CDR2 YSYEKL come from the germline V gene. The CDR3 has 13 residues. The CDR3 bases are TGCGCCAGCAGCCAACGATCTTCCTATGGCTACACCTTC. This encodes CASSQRSSYGYTF.

The CDR3, as DNA: TGCGCCAGCAGCTTGGCCGGGGCAGGGGGCCATGGCTACACCTTC. Protein product: CASSLAGAGGHGYTF. The genes are TRBV5-1 and TRBJ1-2; 8 bases map to TRBD1. This CDR3 region has 15 residues. With V trimmed by 0 bases and J by 6 bases, 7 bases remained unmatched. Per the germline V gene, CDR1 is SGHRS and CDR2 is YFSETQ. Looking up the rest from reference TRBV5-1 and TRBJ1-2 gives the full variable domain: KAGVTQTPRYLIKTRGQQVTLSCSPISGHRSVSWYQQTPGQGLQFLFEYFSETQRNKGNFPGRFSGRQFSNSRSEMNVSTLELGDSALYLCASSLAGAGGHGYTFGSGTRLTVV.

This clone has a single count. The chain is built from TRBV9 and TRBJ2-2; D may be TRBD1 or TRBD2 (5 bases each). This CDR3 contains 16 residues. Trimming took off 4 bases at V and 1 base at J, with 14 bases between the two ends. The germline CDR1 and CDR2 sequences are SGDLS and YYNGEE. The CDR3 sequence: CASSFGAAGNTGELFF. The CDR3 bases are TGTGCCAGCAGCTTCGGGGCCGCGGGGAACACCGGGGAGCTGTTTTTT.

The chain combines TRBV18 with TRBJ1-2; 7 bases map to TRBD1. V gave up 5 bases and J gave up 6 bases; unmatched junction bases: 15. The V gene's germline CDR1 is KGHSH and CDR2 LQKENI. CDR3 length: 16 amino acids. The CDR3, as DNA: TGTGCCAGCTCAACGGAGACAGGGCTCTACCCAAATGGCTACACCTTC. Translation: CASSTETGLYPNGYTF.

Remarks on this clone: Given the absence of the conserved phenylalanine or tryptophan at the CDR3 end, a read error is likely. The DNA is left out, because the CDR3 cannot be placed on it with certainty; the CDR3 is given as TCRdb lists it. This chain connects TRBV15 to TRBJ1-2. CDR1 is LNHNV and CDR2 is YYDKDF in the germline V gene (reference sequence). 13 amino acids form the CDR3, both terminal residues included. CDR3 sequence: CATSRTREVGPLL.